Listed here are 2 T cell receptor beta chains from one sample, sequenced in a study of T cells in localized non-small cell lung cancer. Profiled with immunoSEQ multiplex PCR; TCRdb holds only in-frame clones, not every one. The sample consists of 1,500 to 2,000 clones, more than 15% of them appearing once. The sample consisted of normal lung tissue next to the tumor, taken before any cancer treatment. The origin of the receptors is a female donor at least 60 years old with stage I lung adenocarcinoma.

This clone is medium-sized (0.01 to 0.1%). The DNA of the CDR3 is TGTGCCAGCAGCGTAGGCAGTTCGAACACCGGGGAGCTGTTTTTT. Translated, it gives CASSVGSSNTGELFF. The chain links TRBV9 to TRBJ2-2; D not resolved. The V and J ends lost 0 bases and 0 bases respectively, with 6 bases between them. The CDR3 is made up of 15 amino acids. Germline CDR1 is SGDLS and CDR2 is YYNGEE. The full variable domain, in which reference TRBV9 and TRBJ2-2 provide the parts outside the CDR3, is DSGVTQTPKHLITATGQRVTLRCSPRSGDLSVYWYQQSLDQGLQFLIQYYNGEERAKGNILERFSAQQFPDLHSELNLSSLELGDSALYFCASSVGSSNTGELFFGEGSRLTVL.

The J gene is TRBJ2-1, the V gene TRBV11-3; D is perhaps TRBD2 (6 bases). The V gene lost 3 bases and the J gene lost 3 bases, with 15 bases spanning the gap. The germline CDR1 and CDR2 sequences are SGHNT and YENEEA. The CDR3 extends over 16 amino acids. The CDR3 loop is CASSLEGRSLYNEQFF. CDR3 nucleotides: TGTGCCAGCAGCTTGGAAGGGAGGTCCCTCTACAATGAGCAGTTCTTC.